These 5 T cell receptor beta chains were sequenced from one sample in a study of technical replicates of blood from several donors. TCRdb keeps only in-frame clones here, not all; method: immunoSEQ multiplex PCR. The table lists 75,000 to 85,000 clones, approximately 95% of them singletons. The sample taken for sequencing was T cells isolated from PBMCs. These receptors were taken from a human donor in good health.

The genes are TRBV4-1 and TRBJ1-1; 8 bases agree with TRBD1. This CDR3 region has 16 residues. The V segment lost 2 bases and the J segment 0 bases; nucleotides outside the gene matches: 5. Looked up from germline, CDR1 is MGHRA and CDR2 is YSYEKL. CDR3: CASSQPLQGVNTEAFF. The CDR3 nucleotides read TGCGCCAGCAGCCAACCTCTACAGGGGGTGAACACTGAAGCTTTCTTT.

The DNA of the CDR3 is TGTGCCAGCAGCTTATCTCGGTACGAGACCCAGTACTTC. It specifies CASSLSRYETQYF. J is TRBJ2-5 and V is TRBV7-3; D gene uncertain. V was trimmed by 2 bases and J by 5 bases, leaving 9 bases between them. This CDR3 has 13 residues. CDR1 SGHTA and CDR2 FQGTGA come from the germline V gene. The entire variable domain, with the rest obtained from reference TRBV7-3 and TRBJ2-5, is as follows: GAGVSQTPSNKVTEKGKYVELRCDPISGHTALYWYRQSLGQGPEFLIYFQGTGAADDSGLPNDRFFAVRPEGSVSTLKIQRTERGDSAVYLCASSLSRYETQYFGPGTRLLVL.

V gene TRBV18 combines with J gene TRBJ2-1; weak D call: TRBD2 (6 bases). The CDR3 sequence is 15 residues long. V was clipped by 3 bases and J by 2 bases, with 11 bases between them. The germline V gene has CDR1 KGHSH and CDR2 LQKENI. Here the CDR3 DNA reads TGTGCCAGCTCACCGCCCGGGAGCACCTACAATGAGCAGTTCTTC. Translated, it gives CASSPPGSTYNEQFF.

The chain carries TRBV11-3 and TRBJ2-2; possible D gene TRBD1, 6 bases. Germline V CDR1 and CDR2: SGHNT, YENEEA. The length of the CDR3 is 13 residues. Trimming stripped 9 bases from V and 6 bases from J, with 14 bases between. CDR3 protein: CASRQVGPGELFF. The CDR3 DNA is TGTGCCAGTCGACAGGTCGGGCCCGGGGAGCTGTTTTTT.

V is TRBV11-2 and J is TRBJ1-4; D might be TRBD1 (5 bases). V was shortened by 5 bases and J by 2 bases, with 21 bases between the two germline ends. Germline V gene data show CDR1 as SGHAT and CDR2 as FQNNGV. The CDR3 consists of 18 residues. CDR3 residues: CASSKIFPSGGTNEKLFF. The CDR3 coding sequence is TGTGCCAGCAGCAAGATATTCCCCAGCGGGGGGACTAATGAAAAACTGTTTTTT.